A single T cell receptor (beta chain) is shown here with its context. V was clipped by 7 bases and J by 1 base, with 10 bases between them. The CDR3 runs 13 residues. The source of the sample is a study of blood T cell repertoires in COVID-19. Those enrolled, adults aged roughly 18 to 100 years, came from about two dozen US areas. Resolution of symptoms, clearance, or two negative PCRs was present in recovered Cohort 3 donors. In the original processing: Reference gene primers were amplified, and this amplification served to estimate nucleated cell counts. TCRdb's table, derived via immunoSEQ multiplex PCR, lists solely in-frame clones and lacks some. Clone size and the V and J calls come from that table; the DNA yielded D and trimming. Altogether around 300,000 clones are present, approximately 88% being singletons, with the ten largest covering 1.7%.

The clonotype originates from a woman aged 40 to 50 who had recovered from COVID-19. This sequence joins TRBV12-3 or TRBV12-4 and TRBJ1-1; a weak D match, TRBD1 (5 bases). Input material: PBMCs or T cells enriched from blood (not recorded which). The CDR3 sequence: CASTLDRNTEAFF. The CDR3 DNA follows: TGTGCCAGCACCCTCGACAGGAACACTGAAGCTTTCTTT.